The rows below give T cell receptor beta chains drawn from one sample of a study of T cells in tuberculosis. Measured with immunoSEQ multiplex PCR; TCRdb has only the in-frame clones, and not every one. In the table there are about 33,000 clones, 92% of which are singletons. The sample was PBMCs, taken at tuberculosis diagnosis. All receptors come from an adult with tuberculosis. Some clones in this sample may be carry-over from other donors' samples. The CDR3 runs from the conserved cysteine through the conserved F or W. Fields, in order: D gene, V gene, J gene, clone size, CDR3 DNA, CDR3 protein. D genes are given only for firm matches. Clone size is given for some rows only: seen once, a few or many times, or a class if the clone is expanded.

-	TRBV21-1	TRBJ2-7	-	TGTGCCAGCGTCCTATTTAATGGAGTTTGTACGGAGCAGTACTTC	CASVLFNGVCTEQYF
TRBD1	TRBV15	TRBJ2-7	-	TGTGCCACCAGCAGAGACGAGGGGGCGAACGAGCAGTACTTC	CATSRDEGANEQYF
TRBD2	TRBV27	TRBJ2-1	-	TGTGCCAGCAGTCAAACTAGCGGGGGATACAATGAGCAGTTCTTC	CASSQTSGGYNEQFF
-	TRBV29-1	TRBJ1-1	-	TGCAGCGTTCCCATCCAGGGGCCGGGGAACACTGAAGCTTTCTTT	CSVPIQGPGNTEAFF
-	TRBV19	TRBJ2-1	-	TGTGCCAGTAGTATAGGCGGGACTCCTTACTACAATGAGCAGTTCTTC	CASSIGGTPYYNEQFF
TRBD1	TRBV14	TRBJ2-7	-	TGTGCCAGCAGCCCCGCCCGGACAGGGTGGGGGTACCACGAGCAGTACTTC	CASSPARTGWGYHEQYF
TRBD2	TRBV10-3	TRBJ2-2	once	TGTGCCATCAGTCCGGGACTAGGATTTAACGGGGAGCTGTTTTTT	CAISPGLGFNGELFF
-	TRBV30	TRBJ2-3	-	TGTGCCTGGAGTGCGGGGTACGGGGGAGATACGCAGTATTTT	CAWSAGYGGDTQYF
TRBD2	TRBV4-2	TRBJ2-1	-	TGTGCCAGCAGCCAAGACCCCGGGACTAGCGGGGGGGCAGGGCAGTTCTTC	CASSQDPGTSGGAGQFF
TRBD1	TRBV19	TRBJ1-2	-	TGTGCCAGTAGTCTTACTCGGACAGGGGGAATCTATGGCTACACCTTC	CASSLTRTGGIYGYTF
TRBD1	TRBV6-5	TRBJ1-5	-	TGTGCCAGCAGTTACGGGGGACAGTTTGATGAGCCCCAGCATTTT	CASSYGGQFDEPQHF
-	TRBV18	TRBJ1-2	-	TGTGCCAGCTCACCACTAAAAGAGCGTACTGGCTACACCTTC	CASSPLKERTGYTF
-	TRBV19	TRBJ2-2	-	TGTGCCAGTAGTTTCACCTCGGTGGACACCGGGGAGCTGTTTTTT	CASSFTSVDTGELFF
TRBD1	TRBV5-1	TRBJ2-1	once	TGCGCCAGCAGCAGGACCGGGACAGGGATTTACAATGAGCAGTTCTTC	CASSRTGTGIYNEQFF
TRBD1	TRBV27	TRBJ1-1	-	TGTGCCAGTAAGACCTACAGGGGGTTCGCTGAAGCTTTCTTT	CASKTYRGFAEAFF
-	TRBV19	TRBJ1-4	-	TGTGCCAGTAGTTTCCGACGGGCAACTAATGAAAAACTGTTTTTT	CASSFRRATNEKLFF
TRBD2	TRBV5-4	TRBJ2-1	-	TGTGCCAGCAGCCAAGCGGGGACGATGTACAATGAGCAGTTCTTC	CASSQAGTMYNEQFF
TRBD1	TRBV6-5	TRBJ2-1	-	TGTGCCAGCAGTCAAACAGGGGGATCCTACAATGAGCAGTTCTTC	CASSQTGGSYNEQFF
TRBD1	TRBV5-1	TRBJ1-1	once	TGCGCCAGCAGCCAAGGACAGGGAAGGGATATCACTGAAGCTTTCTTT	CASSQGQGRDITEAFF
TRBD1	TRBV29-1	TRBJ1-2	-	TGCAGCGTTCGGGGGACAGGGGGCACATGGAACTATGGCTACACCTTC	CSVRGTGGTWNYGYTF
-	TRBV5-1	TRBJ1-4	-	TGCGCCAGCAGCTTGATCCCGGTAAACGGTGAAAAACTGTTTTTT	CASSLIPVNGEKLFF
-	TRBV19	TRBJ2-7	-	TGTGCCAGTAGTATAGAGGGGGACACCTCCTACGAGCAGTACTTC	CASSIEGDTSYEQYF
-	TRBV5-1	TRBJ1-2	-	TGCGCCAGCAGCTTGGCCAATACGGGGGACTATGGCTACACCTTC	CASSLANTGDYGYTF
-	TRBV11-2	TRBJ2-7	-	TGTGCCAGCAGCTTAGTTCAGGCGTCGCAATACGAGCAGTACTTC	CASSLVQASQYEQYF
-	TRBV19	TRBJ1-5	-	TGTGCCAGCCGACAGCACAATCAGCCCCAGCATTTT	CASRQHNQPQHF
-	TRBV19	TRBJ2-1	once	TGTGCCAGTAGTATCCGGTTAAGTCACAATGAGCAGTTCTTC	CASSIRLSHNEQFF
-	TRBV2	TRBJ2-2	-	TGTGCCAGCAGTGAATATAACAGGGTAGACACCGGGGAGCTGTTTTTT	CASSEYNRVDTGELFF
-	TRBV19	TRBJ2-3	-	TGTGCCAGTAGTATACTGCATCGGGGTGACACCACAGATACGCAGTATTTT	CASSILHRGDTTDTQYF
TRBD1	TRBV19	TRBJ1-2	-	TGTGCCAGTAGTATAGTGCACAGGGGTGATGGCTACACCTTC	CASSIVHRGDGYTF
TRBD1	TRBV15	TRBJ1-1	-	TGTGCCACCAGCAGAGATTCAGTCAGGGGGGCTGAAGCTTTCTTT	CATSRDSVRGAEAFF
TRBD2	TRBV11-2	TRBJ2-1	once	TGTGCCAGCAGGTCCGGGCGGGGGGGCAGAGATGAGCAGTTCTTC	CASRSGRGGRDEQFF
TRBD1	TRBV6-6	TRBJ2-7	-	TGTGCCAGCAGTTATCAGGGACAGACCACCTACGAGCAGTACTTC	CASSYQGQTTYEQYF
TRBD2	TRBV7-9	TRBJ2-3	-	TGTGCCAGCAGCTTGGGGACTAGCGGGGGGGCCTCGAAAGATACGCAGTATTTT	CASSLGTSGGASKDTQYF
-	TRBV7-6	TRBJ2-3	-	TGTGCCAGCAGCTACCAACGGTCCGGGGGACCTACTCCCTCCATGTATACGCAGTATTTT	CASSYQRSGGPTPSMYTQYF
-	TRBV12-5	TRBJ2-5	-	TGTGCTAGTGGTTTCCAGCAAGAGACCCAGTACTTC	CASGFQQETQYF
TRBD1	TRBV27	TRBJ1-6	-	TGTACTTCAGGGGGGAGCTCCTATAATTCACCCCTCCACTTT	CTSGGSSYNSPLHF
TRBD1	TRBV5-1	TRBJ1-1	-	TGCGCCAGCAGCCCCCTTGGGACAGCGAACACTGAAGCTTTCTTT	CASSPLGTANTEAFF
-	TRBV6-1	TRBJ1-2	-	TGTGCCAGCAGTGAAATCGCGGCAGAAAACTATGGCTACACCTTC	CASSEIAAENYGYTF
TRBD1	TRBV5-5	TRBJ1-5	-	TGTGCCAGCAGCTTGGAAGGGGACAGGACGGCCTTCCAGCATTTT	CASSLEGDRTAFQHF
TRBD2	TRBV7-6	TRBJ2-3	once	TGTGCCAGCAGCCGACTAAGACTAGCGGTGGAAGATACGCAGTATTTT	CASSRLRLAVEDTQYF
TRBD1	TRBV18	TRBJ2-1	-	TGTGCCAGCTCACCACCAGACAGGGCTGAGCAGTTCTTC	CASSPPDRAEQFF
TRBD1	TRBV6-5	TRBJ2-7	few	TGTGCCAGCAGCACTGACAGGGGACCTCCCTACGAGCAGTACTTC	CASSTDRGPPYEQYF
-	TRBV18	TRBJ2-7	-	TGTGCCAGCTCACCGGACAGCGCTCGCGAGCAGTACTTC	CASSPDSAREQYF
-	TRBV9	TRBJ1-1	-	TGTGCCAGCAGCGTAGGGGCGGGAGGGGTCACTGAAGCTTTCTTT	CASSVGAGGVTEAFF
TRBD1	TRBV9	TRBJ2-5	-	TGTGCCAGCAGCGTGGGACAGGGCCAAGAGACCCAGTACTTC	CASSVGQGQETQYF
TRBD1	TRBV28	TRBJ2-7	-	TGTGCCAGCACTAGGGGACAGGGGGTCTATCACGAGCAGTACTTC	CASTRGQGVYHEQYF
TRBD2	TRBV5-1	TRBJ2-7	-	TGCGCCAGCAGCTTCGTAACTAGCGGGGGGACATACGAGCAGTACTTC	CASSFVTSGGTYEQYF
-	TRBV15	TRBJ1-5	-	TGTGCCACCAGCAGCAGTGAGGGTCAGCCCCAGCATTTT	CATSSSEGQPQHF
-	TRBV18	TRBJ2-1	-	TGTGCCAGCTCACCAAGACTATTGCGGGGGCTTCCCAATGAGCAGTTCTTC	CASSPRLLRGLPNEQFF
TRBD1	TRBV5-1	TRBJ2-6	-	TGCGCCAGCAGTCCCGGACAGGGGGCATGGGGGGCCAACGTCCTGACTTTC	CASSPGQGAWGANVLTF
TRBD1	TRBV25-1	TRBJ1-5	-	TGTGCCAGCAGTGACTCCGGGACAGGGATTAGCAATCAGCCCCAGCATTTT	CASSDSGTGISNQPQHF
TRBD2	TRBV2	TRBJ2-3	-	TGTGCCAGCATTAGGACTAGCGGGGTCACAGATACGCAGTATTTT	CASIRTSGVTDTQYF
-	TRBV19	TRBJ2-2	-	TGTGCCAGTTCTTACAGGTACACCGGGGAGCTGTTTTTT	CASSYRYTGELFF
-	TRBV5-1	TRBJ1-2	-	TGCGCCAGCAGCTTGCAGGCGGGTAGCTATGGCTACACCTTC	CASSLQAGSYGYTF
TRBD1	TRBV4-2	TRBJ2-3	-	TGTGCCAGCAGTCTCATATCTCCGGGACAGGGGGCAGATACGCAGTATTTT	CASSLISPGQGADTQYF